These T cell receptor beta chains were read from a single sample in a study of regulatory T cells in long-lasting Graves disease. TCRdb ran MiXCR on the multiplex PCR reads and lists one entry per CDR3 protein. The top ten clones hold approximately 8% of a sample with under 500,000 distinct CDR3 sequences, less than 25% of them seen once. The sample in question was peripheral blood mononuclear cells (PBMCs), obtained when the disease was refractory, from a patient treated with antithyroid drugs. Receptor source: a female donor with Graves disease. CDR3s include the opening cysteine and the closing phenylalanine or tryptophan. The order of the fields is J gene, V gene, CDR3 protein.

TRBJ2-7 | TRBV11-2 | CASSSAGTGDHEQYF
TRBJ1-5 | TRBV19 | CASTNNWGGQPQHF
TRBJ2-1 | TRBV2 | CASSVHRGAYNEQFF
TRBJ2-7 | TRBV5-4 | CASSSTGAGDLYEQYF
TRBJ2-1 | TRBV13 | CASSPRGLAGVNEQFF
TRBJ2-7 | TRBV29-1 | CSVSTSSYEQYF
TRBJ1-6 | TRBV2 | CASRLDSNNSPLHF
TRBJ1-1 | TRBV7-2 | CASSLEGHSEAFF
TRBJ1-2 | TRBV7-9 | CASSLNSGDYGYTF
TRBJ2-7 | TRBV2 | CASSRGLSSYEQYF
TRBJ2-5 | TRBV12-3/TRBV12-4 | CASSAQGTETQYF
TRBJ1-4 | TRBV20-1 | CSAKARDRGRRTNEKLFF
TRBJ2-6 | TRBV6-5 | CASSYWGQGSGANVLTF
TRBJ1-5 | TRBV3-1 | CASSQDRTGGYQPQHF
TRBJ2-3 | TRBV11-1 | CASSPGLAGFGTQYF
TRBJ2-7 | TRBV15 | CATSRPKGSSYEQYF
TRBJ2-4 | TRBV28 | CASSFQGPIKNIQYF
TRBJ2-5 | TRBV28 | CASSLPAGGETQYF
TRBJ2-7 | TRBV25-1 | CASSELNYEQYF
TRBJ1-2 | TRBV30 | CAWSGDREGGYYGYTF
TRBJ2-5 | TRBV11-2 | CASRGWETQYF
TRBJ2-5 | TRBV20-1 | CSAKAGQETQYF
TRBJ1-5 | TRBV7-8 | CASNPGQGGQPQHF
TRBJ2-7 | TRBV3-1 | CASSQGKVTSGIYEQYF
TRBJ2-4 | TRBV6-2/TRBV6-3 | CASSTGTARWGYIQYF
TRBJ1-5 | TRBV28 | CASSLGVEEGQPQHF
TRBJ2-1 | TRBV7-9 | CASSLPWTSYNEQFF
TRBJ2-7 | TRBV28 | CASSPHGGGTPYEQYF
TRBJ1-1 | TRBV27 | CASSQTANTEAFF
TRBJ2-2 | TRBV5-1 | CASSSQTLNTGELFF
TRBJ1-2 | TRBV5-6 | CASSLVEGNYGYTF
TRBJ1-1 | TRBV7-8 | CASSLGPALEAFF
TRBJ2-1 | TRBV6-2/TRBV6-3 | CASSWASGYNEQFF
TRBJ1-1 | TRBV3-1 | CASSRNIYRTLNTEAFF
TRBJ2-7 | TRBV7-9 | CASATRGESYEQYF
TRBJ1-1 | TRBV5-1 | CASSLEVGLSAEAFF
TRBJ1-1 | TRBV30 | CAWSVGPFEAFF
TRBJ1-6 | TRBV2 | CANTRPPSGNSPLHF
TRBJ1-2 | TRBV30 | CAFQADGYTF
TRBJ2-2 | TRBV5-1 | CASSLYRAWTGELFF
TRBJ2-7 | TRBV2 | CASLAEVVLGEQYF
TRBJ2-2 | TRBV5-1 | CASALDITGELFF
TRBJ2-5 | TRBV29-1 | CSVGPTGGRETQYF
TRBJ2-1 | TRBV7-8 | CASSYSYNEQFF
TRBJ1-6 | TRBV27 | CASTVGGSDSPLHF
TRBJ1-2 | TRBV6-1 | CASSENKEAGGYTF
TRBJ1-1 | TRBV5-1 | CASSLAGGASTEAFF
TRBJ2-1 | TRBV24-1 | CATSETDTYNEQFF
TRBJ2-7 | TRBV6-5 | CASSYSIGFRNSYEQYF
TRBJ1-1 | TRBV5-1 | CASSPFRDWEGNTEAFF
TRBJ2-7 | TRBV6-5 | CASSYVYEQYF
TRBJ1-1 | TRBV19 | CASRLVPGGNTEAFF
TRBJ2-7 | TRBV18 | CASSQAGRAVSYEQYF
TRBJ2-7 | TRBV29-1 | CSVEDGGSGIVGEQYF
TRBJ1-1 | TRBV27 | CASRPDTIEAFF
TRBJ1-6 | TRBV25-1 | CASSPVHNSPPHF
TRBJ2-4 | TRBV6-1 | CASSPIARGDIQYF
TRBJ2-7 | TRBV6-2/TRBV6-3 | CASSPGQSVLYEQYF
TRBJ2-7 | TRBV9 | CASSPRQVTYEQYF
TRBJ1-2 | TRBV4-1 | CASSQPPGPRIYGYTF